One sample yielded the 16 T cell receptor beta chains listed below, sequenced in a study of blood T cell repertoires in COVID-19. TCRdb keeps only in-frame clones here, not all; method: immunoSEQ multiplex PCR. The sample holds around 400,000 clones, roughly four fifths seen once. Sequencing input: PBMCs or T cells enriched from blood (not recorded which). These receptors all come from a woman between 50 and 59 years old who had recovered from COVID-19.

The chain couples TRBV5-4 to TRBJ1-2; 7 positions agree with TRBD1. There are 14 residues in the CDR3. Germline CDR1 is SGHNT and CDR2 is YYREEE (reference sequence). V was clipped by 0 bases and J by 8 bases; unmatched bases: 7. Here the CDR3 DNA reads TGTGCCAGCAGCTTGGAACAGGGGCTAGGCGGCTACACCTTC. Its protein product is CASSLEQGLGGYTF.

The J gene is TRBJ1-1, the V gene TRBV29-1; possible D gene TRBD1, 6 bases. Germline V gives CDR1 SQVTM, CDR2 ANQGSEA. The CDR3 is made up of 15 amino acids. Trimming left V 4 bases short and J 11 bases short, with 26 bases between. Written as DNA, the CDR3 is TGCAGCGTTGCCAAAACAGGGCAAGGGTACCATAGGGCTTTCTTT. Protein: CSVAKTGQGYHRAFF.

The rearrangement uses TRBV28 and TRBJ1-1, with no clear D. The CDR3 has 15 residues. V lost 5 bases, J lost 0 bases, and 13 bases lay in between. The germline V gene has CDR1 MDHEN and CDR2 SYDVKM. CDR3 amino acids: CASSLYIALNTEAFF. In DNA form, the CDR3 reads TGTGCCAGCAGTCTTTACATAGCCTTGAACACTGAAGCTTTCTTT.

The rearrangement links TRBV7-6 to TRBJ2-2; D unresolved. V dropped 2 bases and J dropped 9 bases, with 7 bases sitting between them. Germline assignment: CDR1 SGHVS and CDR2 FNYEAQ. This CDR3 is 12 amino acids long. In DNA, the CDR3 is TGTGCCAGCAGCTTACTTAGCAGGGAGCTGTTTTTT. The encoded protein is CASSLLSRELFF.

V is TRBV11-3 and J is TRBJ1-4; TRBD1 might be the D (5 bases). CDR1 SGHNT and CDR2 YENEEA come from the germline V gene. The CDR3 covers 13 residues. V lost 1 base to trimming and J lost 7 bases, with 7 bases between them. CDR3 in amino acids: CASSLGGREKLFF. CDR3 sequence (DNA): TGTGCCAGCAGCTTAGGGGGCCGTGAAAAACTGTTTTTT. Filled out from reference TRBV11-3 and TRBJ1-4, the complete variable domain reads EAGVVQSPRYKIIEKKQPVAFWCNPISGHNTLYWYLQNLGQGPELLIRYENEEAVDDSQLPKDRFSAERLKGVDSTLKIQPAELGDSAVYLCASSLGGREKLFFGSGTQLSVL.

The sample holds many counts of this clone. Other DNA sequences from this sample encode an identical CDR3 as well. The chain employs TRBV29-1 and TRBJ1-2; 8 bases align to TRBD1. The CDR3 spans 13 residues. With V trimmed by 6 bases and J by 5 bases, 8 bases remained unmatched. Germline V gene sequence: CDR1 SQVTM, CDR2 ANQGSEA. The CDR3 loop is CSVADRGGYGYTF. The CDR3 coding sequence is TGCAGCGTCGCTGACAGGGGAGGGTATGGCTACACCTTC.

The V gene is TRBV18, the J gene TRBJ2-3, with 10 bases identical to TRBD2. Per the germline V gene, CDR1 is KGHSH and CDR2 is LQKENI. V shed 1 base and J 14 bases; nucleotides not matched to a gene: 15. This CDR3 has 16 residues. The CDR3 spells CASSPLADTIAGGAYF. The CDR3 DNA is TGTGCCAGCTCACCACTCGCGGATACCATAGCGGGAGGCGCGTATTTT.

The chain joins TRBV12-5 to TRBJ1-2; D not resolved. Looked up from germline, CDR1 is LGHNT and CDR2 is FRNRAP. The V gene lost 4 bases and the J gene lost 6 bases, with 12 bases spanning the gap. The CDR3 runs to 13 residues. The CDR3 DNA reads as TGTGCTAGTGGTTCCTCGACGCGGCATGGCTACACCTTC. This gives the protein CASGSSTRHGYTF.

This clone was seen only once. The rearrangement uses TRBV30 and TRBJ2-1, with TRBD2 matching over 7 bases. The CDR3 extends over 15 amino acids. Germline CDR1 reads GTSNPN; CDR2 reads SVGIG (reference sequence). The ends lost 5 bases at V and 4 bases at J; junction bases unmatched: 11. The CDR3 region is CAWGGEAGGYNEQFF. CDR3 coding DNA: TGTGCCTGGGGCGGCGAGGCCGGGGGGTACAATGAGCAGTTCTTC.

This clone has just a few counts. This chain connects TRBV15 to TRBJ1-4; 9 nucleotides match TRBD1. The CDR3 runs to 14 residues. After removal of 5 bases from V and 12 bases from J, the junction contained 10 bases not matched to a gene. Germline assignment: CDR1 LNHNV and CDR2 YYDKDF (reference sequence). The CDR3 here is CATSENPTGGELFF. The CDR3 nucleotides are TGTGCCACCAGCGAAAACCCAACAGGGGGCGAACTGTTTTTT.

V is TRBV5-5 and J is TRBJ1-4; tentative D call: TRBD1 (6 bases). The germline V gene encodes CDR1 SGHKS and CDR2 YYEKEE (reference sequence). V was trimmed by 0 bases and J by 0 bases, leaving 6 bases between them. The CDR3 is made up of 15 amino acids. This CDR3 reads CASSLGTATNEKLFF. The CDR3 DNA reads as TGTGCCAGCAGCTTGGGGACAGCAACTAATGAAAAACTGTTTTTT. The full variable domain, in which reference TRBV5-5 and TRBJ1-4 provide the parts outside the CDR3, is DAGVTQSPTHLIKTRGQQVTLRCSPISGHKSVSWYQQVLGQGPQFIFQYYEKEERGRGNFPDRFSARQFPNYSSELNVNALLLGDSALYLCASSLGTATNEKLFFGSGTQLSVL.

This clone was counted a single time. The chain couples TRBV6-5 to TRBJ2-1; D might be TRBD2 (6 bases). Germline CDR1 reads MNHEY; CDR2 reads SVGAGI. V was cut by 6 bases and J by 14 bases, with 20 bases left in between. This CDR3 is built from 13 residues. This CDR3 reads CASSPRDSPMKFF. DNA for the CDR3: TGTGCCAGCAGCCCCCGGGACTCCCCCATGAAGTTCTTC.

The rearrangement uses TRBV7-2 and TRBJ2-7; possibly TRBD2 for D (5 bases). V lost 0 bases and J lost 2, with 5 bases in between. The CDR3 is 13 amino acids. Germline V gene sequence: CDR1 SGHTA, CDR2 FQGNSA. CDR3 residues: CASSLAGAYEQYF. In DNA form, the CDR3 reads TGTGCCAGCAGCTTAGCGGGAGCCTACGAGCAGTACTTC.

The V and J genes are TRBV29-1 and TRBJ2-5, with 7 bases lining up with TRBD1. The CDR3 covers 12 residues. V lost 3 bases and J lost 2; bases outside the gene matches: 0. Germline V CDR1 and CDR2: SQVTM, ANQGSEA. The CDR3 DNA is TGCAGCGTTGACAGGGGGCAAGAGACCCAGTACTTC. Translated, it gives CSVDRGQETQYF. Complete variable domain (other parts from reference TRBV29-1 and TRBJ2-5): SAVISQKPSRDICQRGTSLTIQCQVDSQVTMMFWYRQQPGQSLTLIATANQGSEATYESGFVIDKFPISRPNLTFSTLTVSNMSPEDSSIYLCSVDRGQETQYFGPGTRLLVL.

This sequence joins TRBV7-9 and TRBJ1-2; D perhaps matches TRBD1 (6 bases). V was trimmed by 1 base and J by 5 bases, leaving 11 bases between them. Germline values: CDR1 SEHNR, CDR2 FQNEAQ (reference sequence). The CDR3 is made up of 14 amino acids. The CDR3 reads CASSLDRTAYGYTF. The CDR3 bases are TGTGCCAGCAGCTTAGATAGGACAGCTTATGGCTACACCTTC.

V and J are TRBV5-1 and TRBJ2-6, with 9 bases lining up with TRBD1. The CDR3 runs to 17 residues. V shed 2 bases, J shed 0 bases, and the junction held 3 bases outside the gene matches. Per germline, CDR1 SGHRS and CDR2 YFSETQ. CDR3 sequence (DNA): TGCGCCAGCAGCTTAGGGACAGGGAGCTCTGGGGCCAACGTCCTGACTTTC. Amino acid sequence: CASSLGTGSSGANVLTF.